This T cell receptor beta chain was recorded in a study of CD8+CD57+ T cells in acquired aplastic anemia. Study context: On average, sorted CD4+ and CD8+ cells gave roughly 3 ug of DNA. General study points: The number of CD8+ CDR3 sequences shared by patients and controls was twenty-nine. Significant differences in CD8+ Simpson's diversity were not observed between patients and controls.

According to the study, genomic DNA was the template for TCR beta VDJ and CDR3 profiling. TCRdb ran MiXCR on the reads and lists one entry per CDR3 protein. This sample has about 210,000 distinct CDR3 sequences; over 55% occur once, and the top ten carry around 28%. The CDR3 sequence is 13 residues long. The V gene's germline CDR1 is SNHLY and CDR2 FYNNEI. This clonotype was observed a single time. Its antigen is currently unknown. A junction boundary mismatches the germline segment, possibly from a read error. The chain has TRBV2 and TRBJ1-2; D ambiguous. The material sequenced was sorted CD4+, CD8+, or CD8+CD57+ T cells (not recorded which) from PBMCs. This TCR was recovered from a human donor in good health. In DNA form, the CDR3 reads TGTGCCGGCAGTGAACTCTGGACTTATGGCTACACCTTC. This codes for CAGSELWTYGYTF.